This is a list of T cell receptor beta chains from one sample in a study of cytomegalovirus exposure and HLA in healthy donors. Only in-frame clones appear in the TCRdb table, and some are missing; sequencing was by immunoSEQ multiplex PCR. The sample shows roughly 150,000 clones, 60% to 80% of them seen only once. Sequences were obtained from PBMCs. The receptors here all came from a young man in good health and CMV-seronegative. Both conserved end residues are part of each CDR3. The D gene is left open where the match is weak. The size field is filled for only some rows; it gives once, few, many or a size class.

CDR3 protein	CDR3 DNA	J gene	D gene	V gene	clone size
CASSHGLAGAGELFF	TGTGCCAGCAGCCATGGACTAGCGGGGGCCGGGGAGCTGTTTTTT	TRBJ2-2	TRBD2	TRBV4-2	-
CAWSPQTYEQYF	TGTGCCTGGAGCCCACAGACCTACGAGCAGTACTTC	TRBJ2-7	-	TRBV30	-
CASSPAPPVYEQYF	TGTGCCAGCAGTCCCGCCCCGCCGGTCTACGAGCAGTACTTC	TRBJ2-7	-	TRBV5-6	-
CASSTGQGPWTEAFF	TGTGCCAGCAGCACGGGACAGGGGCCGTGGACTGAAGCTTTCTTT	TRBJ1-1	-	TRBV21-1	-
CAIRDRVNQPQHF	TGTGCCATCCGGGACAGGGTAAATCAGCCCCAGCATTTT	TRBJ1-5	TRBD1	TRBV10-3	few
CASSSEGGDTQYF	TGTGCCAGCAGCTCGGAGGGTGGAGATACGCAGTATTTT	TRBJ2-3	-	TRBV11-2	-
CASSRQGDTEAFF	TGTGCCAGCAGTCGGCAAGGAGACACTGAAGCTTTCTTT	TRBJ1-1	-	TRBV6-5	-
CASGSYEQYF	TGTGCCAGCGGGAGCTACGAGCAGTACTTC	TRBJ2-7	-	TRBV28	once
CASSQETGTRATNEKLFF	TGCGCCAGCAGCCAGGAGACCGGGACACGTGCAACTAATGAAAAACTGTTTTTT	TRBJ1-4	-	TRBV4-3	-
CASSLPRGANYNEQFF	TGCGCCAGCAGCCTGCCCCGGGGGGCGAATTACAATGAGCAGTTCTTC	TRBJ2-1	-	TRBV4-1	few
CASSARGGAGYEQYF	TGTGCCAGCAGCGCGCGCGGGGGCGCGGGGTACGAGCAGTACTTC	TRBJ2-7	-	TRBV5-6	-
CASLWNTEAFF	TGTGCCAGCTTATGGAACACTGAAGCTTTCTTT	TRBJ1-1	-	TRBV6-5	-
CASSDPGGGETQYF	TGTGCCAGCAGTGACCCGGGGGGCGGAGAGACCCAGTACTTC	TRBJ2-5	-	TRBV25-1	-
CASSPGTSGQETQYF	TGTGCCAGCAGCCCCGGGACTAGCGGCCAAGAGACCCAGTACTTC	TRBJ2-5	TRBD2	TRBV5-4	-
CASSGLAGATDTQYF	TGTGCCAGCAGTGGACTAGCGGGAGCCACAGATACGCAGTATTTT	TRBJ2-3	TRBD2	TRBV2	-
CASSAGGVQPQHF	TGTGCCAGCAGCGCCGGGGGGGTCCAGCCCCAGCATTTT	TRBJ1-5	-	TRBV5-6	-
CASSLRGQAYEQYF	TGTGCCAGCAGCTTAAGGGGACAGGCCTACGAGCAGTACTTC	TRBJ2-7	TRBD1	TRBV11-3	-
CASSLEGGGIFSYEQYF	TGTGCCAGCAGCTTAGAAGGGGGTGGGATCTTCTCCTACGAGCAGTACTTC	TRBJ2-7	-	TRBV11-3	-
CASSFSQTVSLYGYTF	TGCGCCAGCAGTTTCTCCCAGACAGTCTCACTCTATGGCTACACCTTC	TRBJ1-2	-	TRBV10-2	-
CASSHKREGAYEQYF	TGCGCCAGCAGCCACAAGCGGGAGGGAGCCTACGAGCAGTACTTC	TRBJ2-7	TRBD2	TRBV4-3	-
CASSQTLENSPLHF	TGTGCCAGCAGCCAAACCCTAGAGAATTCACCCCTCCACTTT	TRBJ1-6	-	TRBV16	-
CASSPLNNEQFF	TGTGCCAGCAGCCCACTTAACAATGAGCAGTTCTTC	TRBJ2-1	-	TRBV7-2	once
CASSLTGTGLFEGYTF	TGCGCCAGCAGCTTGACCGGGACAGGTCTCTTCGAGGGCTACACCTTC	TRBJ1-2	TRBD1	TRBV5-1	-